The entry that follows covers one T cell receptor (beta chain) sequence. These data originate in a study of control samples from healthy donors and cancer patients. Data came from immunoSEQ multiplex PCR; TCRdb stores just in-frame clones and leaves some out. The sample lists under 150,000 clones, more than 80% occurring once. The V gene lost 5 bases and the J gene lost 10 bases, with 15 bases spanning the gap. Germline-derived CDR1 and CDR2 are SEHNR and FQNEAQ (reference sequence). The CDR3 loop spans 14 amino acids. Sequencing used PBMCs. The rearrangement links TRBV7-9 to TRBJ1-6; D is perhaps TRBD1 (5 bases). The TCR comes from a woman in her forties or fifties with colorectal cancer. The CDR3 DNA sequence: TGTGCCAGCAGCCCCGTCAGGGACGGCTCACCCCTCCACTTT. Its translation: CASSPVRDGSPLHF.